The present entry profiles one TCR beta chain with its context. This sample was included in a study of blood T cell repertoires in COVID-19. Overall study context: In each case, the material was cDNA or gDNA derived from T cells, B-cell-depleted T cells, or PBMCs.

Per the original data handling: For nucleated cells, counts were estimated from reference gene primer amplification. The assay was immunoSEQ multiplex PCR, and TCRdb's table has in-frame clones only and misses some. V, J and clone size reflect that table, while D and trimming were determined from the DNA. Of under 100,000 clones listed, 82% are singletons. V lost 3 bases and J lost 6; bases outside the gene matches: 4. The CDR3 spans 15 residues. Germline V gene sequence: CDR1 MNHEY, CDR2 SMNVEV (reference sequence). The TCR comes from a man in his sixties with acute or convalescent COVID-19. V gene TRBV27 combines with J gene TRBJ2-7, with TRBD2 matching 14 bases. Sequences were obtained from peripheral blood. CDR3 sequence: CASSFGTSGSGEQYF. The CDR3 DNA follows: TGTGCCAGCAGTTTCGGGACTAGCGGGAGCGGCGAGCAGTACTTC.